Listed here are 18 T cell receptor beta chains from one sample, sequenced in a study of shared T cell receptors in the human thymus. The method was immunoSEQ multiplex PCR; TCRdb's version includes in-frame clones alone and lacks a portion of them. The sample yields 600,000 or so clones, more than 75% seen once. The same sample was also studied in work on human thymus T cells.

The specimen sequenced was thymocytes. The receptors originated from a boy in the first two years of life with a congenital heart defect.

The gene calls are TRBV19 and TRBJ2-5, with D unclear. V was pared by 10 bases and J by 1 base, with 16 bases between. CDR1 LNHDA and CDR2 SQIVND come from the germline V gene (reference sequence). CDR3 size: 14 residues. The CDR3 spells CATRGLGLQETQYF. The CDR3 nucleotides read TGTGCCACCCGCGGATTAGGTCTCCAAGAGACCCAGTACTTC.

The V and J genes are TRBV4-2 and TRBJ1-1; D gene uncertain. Trimming took 4 bases from V and 1 from J, leaving 13 bases between them. Germline loops: CDR1 LGHNA, CDR2 YNFKEQ. This CDR3 is 15 amino acids long. The CDR3, as DNA: TGTGCCAGCAGCCTCCCAGGTTTATCGAACACTGAAGCTTTCTTT. This gives the protein CASSLPGLSNTEAFF.

The CDR3 sequence is CASSSSDRSYNQPQHF. The CDR3 nucleotides read TGTGCCAGCAGTTCCTCCGACAGGTCGTACAATCAGCCCCAGCATTTT. The chain uses TRBV6-5 and TRBJ1-5; tentative D call: TRBD1 (6 bases). With 4 bases removed from V and 3 bases from J, the gap between germline ends came to 16 bases. In germline, CDR1 is MNHEY, CDR2 SVGAGI. The CDR3 length is 16 residues.

This clone has only one observation. V is TRBV7-2 and J is TRBJ1-4; maybe TRBD1 (5 bases). Germline-derived CDR1 and CDR2 are SGHTA and FQGNSA. The CDR3 covers 13 residues. The germline V and J ends were trimmed by 10 bases and 10 bases, with 19 bases remaining between them. The CDR3, as DNA: TGTGCCACCGCGGACATACTCGGTGGAAAACTGTTTTTT. Translating gives CATADILGGKLFF.

The rearrangement links TRBV27 to TRBJ1-1, with D maybe TRBD1 (6 bases). Between the trimmed V and J ends, which lost 10 bases and 5 bases, there was a span of 23 bases. This CDR3 contains 15 residues. Germline lookup yields CDR1 MNHEY and CDR2 SMNVEV (reference sequence). The DNA for the CDR3 is TGTGCCACCCGGCGCCCTCCAGGGGAGGGGACTGAAGCTTTCTTT. Protein: CATRRPPGEGTEAFF.

The V call is TRBV28, the J call TRBJ2-1, with 8 bases identical to TRBD1. Germline V gene data show CDR1 as MDHEN and CDR2 as SYDVKM. This CDR3 spans 15 amino acids. V dropped 5 bases and J dropped 5; count of bases not matched to a gene: 8. The CDR3 sequence is CASSRKTGVNNEQFF. The CDR3 DNA reads TGTGCCAGCAGTAGGAAGACAGGGGTGAACAATGAGCAGTTCTTC.

The CDR3 DNA reads TGTGCCAGTAGTCTCCAGGGCGTCCTCCAAGAGACCCAGTACTTC. As protein: CASSLQGVLQETQYF. This chain links TRBV19 with TRBJ2-5, with D perhaps TRBD1 (5 bases). Germline lookup yields CDR1 LNHDA and CDR2 SQIVND (reference sequence). The CDR3 runs to 15 residues. V lost 5 bases and J 1 base, leaving 14 bases between the germline ends.

V gene TRBV18 combines with J gene TRBJ2-1, with D perhaps matching TRBD2 (5 bases). The V gene's germline CDR1 is KGHSH and CDR2 LQKENI. This CDR3 is 16 amino acids long. The V and J ends lost 2 bases and 4 bases respectively, with 15 bases between them. This chain's CDR3 is CASSPSGRRIYNEQFF. The CDR3 nucleotides read TGTGCCAGCTCACCAAGCGGCAGACGGATATACAATGAGCAGTTCTTC.

This rearrangement joins TRBV5-1 to TRBJ2-2; 9 nucleotides match TRBD1. The ends lost 5 bases at V and 6 bases at J; junction bases unmatched: 11. CDR3 size: 16 residues. Germline CDR1 and CDR2: SGHRS and YFSETQ. Here the CDR3 DNA reads TGCGCCAGCAGGGCCCAGCTACAGGGGGCTTCCGGGGAGCTGTTTTTT. Encoded protein: CASRAQLQGASGELFF.

This rearrangement joins TRBV5-1 to TRBJ2-7, with TRBD1 matching over 7 bases. Germline V gives CDR1 SGHRS, CDR2 YFSETQ. With 4 bases clipped from V and 4 bases from J, the junction kept 20 bases outside the gene matches. The CDR3 has 18 residues. CDR3 sequence reads: CASSLNSNRGRLKYEQYF. The CDR3 DNA reads TGCGCCAGCAGCCTAAATTCTAACAGGGGAAGGCTGAAGTACGAGCAGTACTTC.

The V gene is TRBV9, the J gene TRBJ2-5; D possibly corresponds to TRBD2 (5 bases). This CDR3 contains 14 residues. The germline CDR1 and CDR2 sequences are SGDLS and YYNGEE. Between the trimmed V and J ends, which lost 0 bases and 5 bases, there was a span of 11 bases. The CDR3 DNA reads as TGTGCCAGCAGCGTAGTAGGTGGGAGTGAGACCCAGTACTTC. Its translation is CASSVVGGSETQYF.

V is TRBV4-1 and J is TRBJ1-6, with unresolved D. The CDR3 runs 15 residues. Germline-derived CDR1 and CDR2 are MGHRA and YSYEKL. V was pared by 0 bases and J by 6 bases, with 9 bases between. The CDR3 nucleotides read TGCGCCAGCAGCCAAGATTGGAGGGCTAATTCACCCCTCCACTTT. It yields the protein CASSQDWRANSPLHF.

The gene calls are TRBV27 and TRBJ1-5; TRBD1 matches 8 bases. The V segment lost 0 bases and the J segment 4 bases; nucleotides outside the gene matches: 2. The CDR3 loop spans 15 amino acids. Germline V gives CDR1 MNHEY, CDR2 SMNVEV (reference sequence). CDR3 residues: CASSLSGQANQPQHF. The CDR3 DNA reads TGTGCCAGCAGTTTATCGGGACAGGCTAATCAGCCCCAGCATTTT.

V gene TRBV11-2 combines with J gene TRBJ2-4, with 7 bases fitting TRBD1. The V gene's germline CDR1 is SGHAT and CDR2 FQNNGV. With 4 bases clipped from V and 0 bases from J, the junction kept 6 bases outside the gene matches. This CDR3 has 16 amino acids. The DNA of the CDR3 is TGTGCCAGCAGCTCGAGGGGGCTTTTAGCCAAAAACATTCAGTACTTC. Translating it yields CASSSRGLLAKNIQYF.

The genes are TRBV14 and TRBJ2-1, with D tentatively TRBD2 (6 bases). The CDR3 totals 15 residues. V was cut by 4 bases and J by 4 bases, with 14 bases left in between. CDR1 and CDR2 from the germline V gene are SGHDN and FVKESK. This CDR3 reads CASSLGRTIYNEQFF. In DNA, the CDR3 is TGTGCCAGCAGCCTCGGTAGGACTATTTACAATGAGCAGTTCTTC.

This clone appeared a single time. The rearrangement links TRBV25-1 to TRBJ2-1, with 7 bases aligning to TRBD1. The CDR3 length is 16 residues. Per germline, CDR1 MGHDK and CDR2 SYGVNS. V was pared by 2 bases and J by 5 bases, with 9 bases of the junction left unmatched. The CDR3 nucleotides read TGTGCCAGCAGTGAAGGCGACAGGGACCATAACAATGAGCAGTTCTTC. It codes for CASSEGDRDHNNEQFF.

The CDR3 here is CASSQTPHSSYNEQFF. The CDR3 nucleotides read TGTGCCAGCAGTCAGACACCCCATAGCTCCTACAATGAGCAGTTCTTC. V usage is TRBV27 and J usage is TRBJ2-1; no definite D call. Germline V CDR1 and CDR2: MNHEY, SMNVEV (reference sequence). The V end lost 5 bases, the J end lost 0 bases, and 14 bases lay between the germline ends. The CDR3 consists of 16 residues.

This clone was detected only once. The chain links TRBV14 to TRBJ1-3; D is ambiguous. The CDR3 loop spans 19 amino acids. Germline assignment: CDR1 SGHDN and CDR2 FVKESK. V lost 0 bases, J lost 1 base, and 19 bases lay in between. CDR3 in amino acids: CASSQEGRTATTSGNTIYF. In DNA form, the CDR3 reads TGTGCCAGCAGCCAAGAGGGCCGGACGGCGACTACTTCTGGAAACACCATATATTTT.